One sample yielded the 17 T cell receptor beta chains listed below, sequenced in a study of cytomegalovirus exposure and HLA in healthy donors. Primers included in the PCR were 60 Vbeta and 13 Jbeta primers. The method was immunoSEQ multiplex PCR; TCRdb's version includes in-frame clones alone and lacks a portion of them. The specimen's table records 150,000 to 200,000 clones. Sequencing was done on a sample of PBMCs. The receptors were sampled from a woman under 30 in good health and CMV-seropositive.

The chain carries TRBV4-1 and TRBJ2-1, with TRBD2 matching over 8 bases. The germline V gene has CDR1 MGHRA and CDR2 YSYEKL. The CDR3 extends over 17 amino acids. The junction had 15 bases not matched to a gene; V was cut back by 4 bases and J by 7 bases. CDR3 loop: CASSRGGLAVLGNEQFF. The CDR3 region has the DNA TGCGCCAGCAGCCGAGGCGGACTAGCCGTGTTGGGGAATGAGCAGTTCTTC.

This chain links TRBV11-3 with TRBJ1-1; D perhaps matches TRBD1 (5 bases). V lost 1 base and J 1 base, leaving 19 bases between the germline ends. CDR1 SGHNT and CDR2 YENEEA come from the germline V gene. The CDR3 contains 18 residues. In DNA form, the CDR3 reads TGTGCCAGCAGCTTAGTCGGCAGAGAATCGGGGGAGAACACTGAAGCTTTCTTT. It specifies CASSLVGRESGENTEAFF. The complete variable domain, with remaining parts taken from reference TRBV11-3 and TRBJ1-1, reads EAGVVQSPRYKIIEKKQPVAFWCNPISGHNTLYWYLQNLGQGPELLIRYENEEAVDDSQLPKDRFSAERLKGVDSTLKIQPAELGDSAVYLCASSLVGRESGENTEAFFGQGTRLTVV.

The CDR3 sequence is CASSLVSRFYEQYF. CDR3 DNA sequence: TGTGCCAGCAGCTTAGTAAGCAGGTTCTACGAGCAGTACTTC. The genes are TRBV7-2 and TRBJ2-7; D gene unclear. Germline V lookup: CDR1 SGHTA, CDR2 FQGNSA. CDR3 length equals 14 residues. Trimming cost V 1 base and J 3 bases, with 10 bases left between them.

V and J are TRBV4-1 and TRBJ2-7, with 8 bases aligning to TRBD1. Germline trimming cut 3 bases from V and 0 bases from J; bases unmatched to any gene: 4. Germline CDR1 is MGHRA and CDR2 is YSYEKL. The CDR3 extends over 15 amino acids. The CDR3 sequence is CASSHQTGASYEQYF. The CDR3 DNA follows: TGCGCCAGCAGCCATCAGACAGGGGCCTCCTACGAGCAGTACTTC.

The rearrangement uses TRBV30 and TRBJ2-3; possible D gene TRBD1, 5 bases. The CDR3 runs to 13 residues. The V end was cut by 3 bases, the J end by 1 base, with 8 bases between. Germline assignment: CDR1 GTSNPN and CDR2 SVGIG (reference sequence). The CDR3 DNA follows: TGTGCCTGGAGACAGGCAGGCACAGATACGCAGTATTTT. It is translated as CAWRQAGTDTQYF. The variable domain in full, completed from reference TRBV30 and TRBJ2-3, reads SQTIHQWPATLVQPVGSPLSLECTVEGTSNPNLYWYRQAAGRGLQLLFYSVGIGQISSEVPQNLSASRPQDRQFILSSKKLLLSDSGFYLCAWRQAGTDTQYFGPGTRLTVL.

This chain joins TRBV6-5 and TRBJ1-1; D is unresolved. Germline values: CDR1 MNHEY, CDR2 SVGAGI. CDR3 size: 13 residues. V was trimmed by 3 bases and J by 2 bases, leaving 7 bases between them. CDR3 residues: CASSYGTNTEAFF. The CDR3 DNA reads TGTGCCAGCAGTTATGGTACTAACACTGAAGCTTTCTTT.

The V gene is TRBV7-2, the J gene TRBJ1-2, with unresolved D. Germline CDR1 reads SGHTA; CDR2 reads FQGNSA. The CDR3 loop spans 13 amino acids. Between the trimmed V and J ends, which lost 1 base and 3 bases, there was a span of 6 bases. The CDR3 bases are TGTGCCAGCAGCTTAGGGGCAGACTATGGCTACACCTTC. It specifies CASSLGADYGYTF.

The J gene is TRBJ2-3, the V gene TRBV5-1; a weak D match, TRBD1 (6 bases). Per the germline V gene, CDR1 is SGHRS and CDR2 is YFSETQ. V was cut by 4 bases and J by 1 base, with 13 bases left in between. CDR3 length: 15 residues. The CDR3: CASSGGQAGTDTQYF. The CDR3 coding sequence is TGCGCCAGCAGCGGGGGACAAGCTGGCACAGATACGCAGTATTTT. The whole variable domain, filled in from reference TRBV5-1 and TRBJ2-3, reads KAGVTQTPRYLIKTRGQQVTLSCSPISGHRSVSWYQQTPGQGLQFLFEYFSETQRNKGNFPGRFSGRQFSNSRSEMNVSTLELGDSALYLCASSGGQAGTDTQYFGPGTRLTVL.

This chain links TRBV15 with TRBJ2-1; tentative D call: TRBD1 (6 bases). The CDR3 has 14 residues. V lost 0 bases, J lost 7 bases, and 10 bases lay in between. Germline V lookup: CDR1 LNHNV, CDR2 YYDKDF (reference sequence). The CDR3 DNA follows: TGTGCCACCAGCAGAGAGGACAGATCGAATGAGCAGTTCTTC. It specifies CATSREDRSNEQFF.

The rearrangement links TRBV15 to TRBJ1-4, with D maybe TRBD1 (5 bases). Trimming cost V 1 base and J 1 base, with 7 bases left between them. The CDR3 length is 15 residues. Germline CDR1 reads LNHNV; CDR2 reads YYDKDF (reference sequence). The CDR3 is CATSRVGGTNEKLFF. The CDR3 nucleotides read TGTGCCACCAGCAGAGTGGGGGGAACTAATGAAAAACTGTTTTTT.

The genes are TRBV18 and TRBJ1-2; D unresolved. This CDR3 region has 13 residues. V was trimmed by 3 bases and J by 12 bases, leaving 17 bases between them. The germline V gene has CDR1 KGHSH and CDR2 LQKENI. For the CDR3, the DNA is TGTGCCAGCTCACCCCCGAGCCATCCTCATGACACCTTC. Translation gives CASSPPSHPHDTF.

CDR3 in amino acids: CASRAQGSYGYTF. The CDR3 nucleotides read TGTGCCAGTAGGGCACAGGGGTCCTATGGCTACACCTTC. The chain has TRBV19 and TRBJ1-2; 7 nucleotides agree with TRBD1. J gave up 4 bases and V 6 bases, and 5 bases lay outside the gene matches. Looked up from germline, CDR1 is LNHDA and CDR2 is SQIVND (reference sequence). This CDR3 spans 13 amino acids.

V gene TRBV13 combines with J gene TRBJ2-2; 10 bases map to TRBD1. Per the germline V gene, CDR1 is PRHDT and CDR2 is FYEKMQ (reference sequence). With V trimmed by 5 bases and J by 6 bases, 9 bases remained unmatched. The CDR3 runs 16 residues. CDR3 sequence (DNA): TGTGCCAGCAGCCCTATTCGGGACAGGGGATCCGGGGAGCTGTTTTTT. The encoded protein is CASSPIRDRGSGELFF. Full variable domain (outside the CDR3, taken from reference TRBV13 and TRBJ2-2): AAGVIQSPRHLIKEKRETATLKCYPIPRHDTVYWYQQGPGQDPQFLISFYEKMQSDKGSIPDRFSAQQFSDYHSELNMSSLELGDSALYFCASSPIRDRGSGELFFGEGSRLTVL.

The chain is built from TRBV28 and TRBJ2-2, with TRBD1 identical over 7 bases. The V gene end was trimmed by 3 bases and the J gene end by 1 base; junction bases not matched to a gene: 5. This CDR3 has 16 residues. Germline CDR1 is MDHEN and CDR2 is SYDVKM. CDR3 region: CASSFLGQVNTGELFF. DNA for the CDR3: TGTGCCAGCAGTTTCTTAGGACAGGTGAACACCGGGGAGCTGTTTTTT. Full variable domain (missing parts from reference TRBV28 and TRBJ2-2): DVKVTQSSRYLVKRTGEKVFLECVQDMDHENMFWYRQDPGLGLRLIYFSYDVKMKEKGDIPEGYSVSREKKERFSLILESASTNQTSMYLCASSFLGQVNTGELFFGEGSRLTVL.

With regard to this clone: Other DNA sequences in this specimen translate into the identical CDR3. This chain uses TRBV18 with TRBJ1-5; TRBD1 might be the D (5 bases). Deletions cut 3 bases from V and 4 bases from J, with 7 bases between. Germline CDR1 KGHSH, CDR2 LQKENI. CDR3 length: 13 residues. CDR3 sequence (DNA): TGTGCCAGCTCACCGGAGGGGAATCAGCCCCAGCATTTT. This gives the protein CASSPEGNQPQHF. Together with reference TRBV18 and TRBJ1-5, the CDR3 gives the full variable domain: NAGVMQNPRHLVRRRGQEARLRCSPMKGHSHVYWYRQLPEEGLKFMVYLQKENIIDESGMPKERFSAEFPKEGPSILRIQQVVRGDSAAYFCASSPEGNQPQHFGDGTRLSIL.

V gene TRBV4-1 combines with J gene TRBJ2-3, with 11 bases lining up with TRBD2. Germline V gene sequence: CDR1 MGHRA, CDR2 YSYEKL. V lost 0 bases and J lost 5; bases outside the gene matches: 7. The CDR3 runs 17 residues. The CDR3 bases are TGCGCCAGCAGCCAAGATACTAGCGGGAGATCAGTAGATACGCAGTATTTT. It encodes CASSQDTSGRSVDTQYF.

For this clone: The sample carries other DNA sequences with the same CDR3. The chain carries TRBV6-1 and TRBJ2-7, with 10 bases aligning to TRBD2. The germline V gene has CDR1 MNHNS and CDR2 SASEGT. The CDR3 runs 15 residues. V was clipped by 2 bases and J by 5 bases; unmatched bases: 6. CDR3 loop: CASSETLAGVHEQYF. The DNA of the CDR3 is TGTGCCAGCAGTGAAACGCTAGCGGGAGTACACGAGCAGTACTTC.